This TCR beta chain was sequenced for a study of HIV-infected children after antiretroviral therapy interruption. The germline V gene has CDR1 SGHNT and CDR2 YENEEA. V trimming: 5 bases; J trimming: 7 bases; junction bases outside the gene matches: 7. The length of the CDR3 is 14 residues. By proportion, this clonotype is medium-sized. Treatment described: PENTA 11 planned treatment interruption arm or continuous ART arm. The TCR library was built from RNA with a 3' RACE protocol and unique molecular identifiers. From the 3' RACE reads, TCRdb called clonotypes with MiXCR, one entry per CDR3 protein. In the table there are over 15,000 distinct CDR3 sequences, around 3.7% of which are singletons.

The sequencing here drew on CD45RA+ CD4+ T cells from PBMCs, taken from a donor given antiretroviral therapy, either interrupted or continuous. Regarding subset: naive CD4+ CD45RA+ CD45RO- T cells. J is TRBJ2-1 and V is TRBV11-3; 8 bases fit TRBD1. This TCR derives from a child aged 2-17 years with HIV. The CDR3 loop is CASSPGQVGNEQFF. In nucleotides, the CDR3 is TGTGCCAGCAGCCCGGGACAGGTAGGGAATGAGCAGTTCTTC.